The present entry profiles one TCR beta chain with its context. This entry is derived from a study of blood T cell repertoires in COVID-19. Study context: The cDNA or gDNA used as material had been derived from T cells, B-cell-depleted T cells, or PBMCs.

Generated by immunoSEQ multiplex PCR, the TCRdb table keeps only in-frame clones and is missing some. The table has 150,000 to 200,000 clones, roughly 85% seen once; the top ten hold around 6.2%. The clonotype comes from a man between 35 and 55 years old who had recovered from COVID-19. The sample was PBMCs or T cells enriched from blood (not recorded which).

CDR3 DNA sequence: TGTGCCAGCAGCTTAGACTTGACAGCTAACTATGGCTACACCTTC. This sequence encodes CASSLDLTANYGYTF. V is TRBV11-2 and J is TRBJ1-2; D may be TRBD1 (5 bases). V was shortened by 0 bases and J by 0 bases, with 8 bases between the two germline ends. There are 15 residues in the CDR3. CDR1 and CDR2 from the germline V gene are SGHAT and FQNNGV.